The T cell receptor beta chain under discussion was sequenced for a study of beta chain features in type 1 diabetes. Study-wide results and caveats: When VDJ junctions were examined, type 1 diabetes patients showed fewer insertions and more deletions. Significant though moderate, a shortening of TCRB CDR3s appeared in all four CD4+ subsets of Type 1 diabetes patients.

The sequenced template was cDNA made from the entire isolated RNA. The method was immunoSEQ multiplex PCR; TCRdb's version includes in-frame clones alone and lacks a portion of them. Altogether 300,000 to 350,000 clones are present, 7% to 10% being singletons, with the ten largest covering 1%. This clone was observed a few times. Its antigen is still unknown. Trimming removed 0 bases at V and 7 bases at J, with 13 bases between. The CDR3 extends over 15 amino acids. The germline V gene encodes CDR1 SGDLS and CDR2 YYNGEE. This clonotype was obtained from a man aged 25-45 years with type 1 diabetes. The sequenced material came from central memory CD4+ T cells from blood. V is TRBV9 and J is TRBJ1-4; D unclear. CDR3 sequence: CASSVGREAGEKLFF. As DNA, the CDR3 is TGTGCCAGCAGCGTAGGGAGGGAGGCGGGTGAAAAACTGTTTTTT.